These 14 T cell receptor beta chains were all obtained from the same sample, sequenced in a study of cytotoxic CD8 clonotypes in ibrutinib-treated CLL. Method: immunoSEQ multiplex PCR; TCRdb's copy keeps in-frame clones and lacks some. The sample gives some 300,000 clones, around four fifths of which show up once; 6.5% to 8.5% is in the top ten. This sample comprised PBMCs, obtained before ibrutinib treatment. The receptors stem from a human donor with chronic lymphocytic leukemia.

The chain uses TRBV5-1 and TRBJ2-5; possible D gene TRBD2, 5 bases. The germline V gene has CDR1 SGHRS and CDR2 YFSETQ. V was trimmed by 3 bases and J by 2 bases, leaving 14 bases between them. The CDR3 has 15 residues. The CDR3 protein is CASSWTSTRQETQYF. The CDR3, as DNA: TGCGCCAGCAGCTGGACTTCGACAAGACAAGAGACCCAGTACTTC.

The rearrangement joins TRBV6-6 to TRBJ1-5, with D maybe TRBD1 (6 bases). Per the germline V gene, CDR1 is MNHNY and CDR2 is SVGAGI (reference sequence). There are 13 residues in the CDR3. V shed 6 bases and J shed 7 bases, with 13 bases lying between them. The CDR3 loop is CASRNTGNQPQHF. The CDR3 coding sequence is TGTGCCAGCAGGAATACAGGGAACCAGCCCCAGCATTTT.

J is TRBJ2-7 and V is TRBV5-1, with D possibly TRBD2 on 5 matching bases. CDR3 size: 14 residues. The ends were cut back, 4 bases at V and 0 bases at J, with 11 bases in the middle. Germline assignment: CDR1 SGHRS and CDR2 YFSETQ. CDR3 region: CASSRAGDSYEQYF. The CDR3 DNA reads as TGCGCCAGCAGCAGAGCCGGGGACTCCTACGAGCAGTACTTC.

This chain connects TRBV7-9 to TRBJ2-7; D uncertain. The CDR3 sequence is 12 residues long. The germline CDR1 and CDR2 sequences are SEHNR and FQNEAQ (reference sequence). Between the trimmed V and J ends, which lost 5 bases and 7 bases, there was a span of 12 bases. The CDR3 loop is CASSRLGWEQYF. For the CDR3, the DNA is TGTGCCAGCAGCCGCCTAGGTTGGGAGCAGTACTTC.

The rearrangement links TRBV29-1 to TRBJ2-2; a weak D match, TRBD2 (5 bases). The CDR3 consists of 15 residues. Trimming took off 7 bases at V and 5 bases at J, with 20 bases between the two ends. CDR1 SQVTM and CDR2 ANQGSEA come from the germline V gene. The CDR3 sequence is CSARGLARGTGELFF. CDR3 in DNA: TGCAGCGCCCGAGGTCTGGCCCGAGGGACCGGGGAGCTGTTTTTT.

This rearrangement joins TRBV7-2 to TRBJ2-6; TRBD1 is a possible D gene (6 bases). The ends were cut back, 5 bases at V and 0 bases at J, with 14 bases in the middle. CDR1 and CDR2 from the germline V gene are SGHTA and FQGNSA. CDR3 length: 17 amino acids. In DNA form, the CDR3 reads TGTGCCAGCAGCACACAGGGTCGTAACTCTGGGGCCAACGTCCTGACTTTC. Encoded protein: CASSTQGRNSGANVLTF.

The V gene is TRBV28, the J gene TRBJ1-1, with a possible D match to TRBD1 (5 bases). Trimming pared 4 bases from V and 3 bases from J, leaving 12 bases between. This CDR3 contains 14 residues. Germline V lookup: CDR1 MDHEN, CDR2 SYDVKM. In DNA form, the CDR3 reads TGTGCCAGCAGTTCTCGAAGGGGACACACTGAAGCTTTCTTT. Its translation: CASSSRRGHTEAFF.

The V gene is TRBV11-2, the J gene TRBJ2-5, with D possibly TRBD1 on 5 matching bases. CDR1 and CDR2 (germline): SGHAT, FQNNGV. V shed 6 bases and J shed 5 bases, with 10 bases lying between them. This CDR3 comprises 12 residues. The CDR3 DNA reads TGTGCCAGCAGTCAGGGAAGTGAGACCCAGTACTTC. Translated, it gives CASSQGSETQYF.

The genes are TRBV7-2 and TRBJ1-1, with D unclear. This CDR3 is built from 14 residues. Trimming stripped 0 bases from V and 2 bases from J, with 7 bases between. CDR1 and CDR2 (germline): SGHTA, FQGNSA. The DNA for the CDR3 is TGTGCCAGCAGCTTAGCAAGGATTAACACTGAAGCTTTCTTT. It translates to CASSLARINTEAFF.

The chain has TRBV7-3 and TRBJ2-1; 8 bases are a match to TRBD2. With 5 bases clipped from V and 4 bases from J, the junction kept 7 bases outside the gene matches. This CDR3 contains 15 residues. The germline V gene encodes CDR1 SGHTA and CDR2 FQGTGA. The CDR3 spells CASSLNLAGYNEQFF. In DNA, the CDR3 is TGTGCCAGCAGCCTTAATCTAGCGGGTTACAATGAGCAGTTCTTC.

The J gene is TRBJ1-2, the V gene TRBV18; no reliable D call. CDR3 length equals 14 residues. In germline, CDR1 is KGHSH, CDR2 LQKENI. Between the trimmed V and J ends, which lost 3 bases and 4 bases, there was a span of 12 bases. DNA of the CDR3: TGTGCCAGCTCACCTACGGGTTCGTCCTATGGCTACACCTTC. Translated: CASSPTGSSYGYTF.

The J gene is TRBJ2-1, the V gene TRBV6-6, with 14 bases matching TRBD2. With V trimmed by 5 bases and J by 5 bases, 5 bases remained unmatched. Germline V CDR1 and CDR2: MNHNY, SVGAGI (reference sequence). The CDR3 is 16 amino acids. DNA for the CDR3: TGTGCCAGCAGTCTGGGACTAGCGGGAGCAGACAATGAGCAGTTCTTC. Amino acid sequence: CASSLGLAGADNEQFF.

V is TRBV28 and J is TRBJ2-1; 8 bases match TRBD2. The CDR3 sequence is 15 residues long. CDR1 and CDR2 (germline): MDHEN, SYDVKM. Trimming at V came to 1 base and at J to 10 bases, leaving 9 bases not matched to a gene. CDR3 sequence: CASSLFQAGAYEQFF. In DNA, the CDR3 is TGTGCCAGCAGTTTATTTCAAGCGGGAGCCTACGAGCAGTTCTTC.

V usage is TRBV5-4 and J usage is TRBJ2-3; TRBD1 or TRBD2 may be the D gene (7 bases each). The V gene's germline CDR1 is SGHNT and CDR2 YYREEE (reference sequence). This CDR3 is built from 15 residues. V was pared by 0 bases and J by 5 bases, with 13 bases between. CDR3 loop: CASSLDRGGVDTQYF. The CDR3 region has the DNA TGTGCCAGCAGCTTGGACAGGGGAGGGGTAGATACGCAGTATTTT.